This is a list of T cell receptor beta chains from one sample in a study of shared clonotypes between healthy human individuals. Clones were read by immunoSEQ multiplex PCR, and TCRdb kept only the in-frame ones, dropping some. In the table there are more than 2 million clones, under 97% of which are singletons. The sequenced sample consisted of naive CD4+ T cells sorted from blood. Receptors originate from a man younger than 35 in good health. The CDR3 runs from the conserved cysteine through the conserved F or W. D genes are given only for firm matches. Only part of the rows carry a size: once, few, many, or a class if the clone is expanded.

v_call	clone_size	j_call	d_call	cdr3_nt	cdr3_aa
TRBV2	.	TRBJ1-2	.	TGTGCCAGCACTAAAGGACAGCTTATATATGGCTACACCTTC	CASTKGQLIYGYTF
TRBV5-6	.	TRBJ2-2	TRBD2	TGTGCCAGCAGCTTGGGACTAGCGGGATTCGGGGAGCTGTTTTTT	CASSLGLAGFGELFF
TRBV27	.	TRBJ2-7	.	TGTGCCGATAGGACCGCACTACCTCCTACCTACGAGCAGTACTTC	CADRTALPPTYEQYF
TRBV7-8	.	TRBJ2-7	.	TGTGCCAGCAGTATGGCGGCCCACTACGAGCAGTACTTC	CASSMAAHYEQYF
TRBV19	.	TRBJ1-4	.	TGTGCCAGTAGCGGACAGTCTTGGACCGCTAATGAAAAACTGTTTTTT	CASSGQSWTANEKLFF
TRBV2	few	TRBJ1-2	.	TGTGCCAGCATCAGGGCAGGGGACGGCTACACCTTC	CASIRAGDGYTF
TRBV30	.	TRBJ1-5	.	TGTGCCTGGAGTGTACCGGGGATTCAGCCCCAGCATTTT	CAWSVPGIQPQHF
TRBV4-2	.	TRBJ1-3	.	TGTGCCAGCAGCCAAGCTGGAACAGGGATCTCTGGAAACACCATATATTTT	CASSQAGTGISGNTIYF
TRBV5-4	.	TRBJ1-4	TRBD1	TGTGCCAGCAGCTTGGCAGGGGGAGGAAATGAAAAACTGTTTTTT	CASSLAGGGNEKLFF
TRBV5-1	.	TRBJ2-1	.	TGCGCCAGCAGCCTGATCGGACTCCCCGGGTATGAGCAGTTCTTC	CASSLIGLPGYEQFF
TRBV6-5	.	TRBJ2-7	TRBD1	TGTGCCAGCAGATACGTGTCCGGGACAGGGTCTTCCGAGCAGTACTTC	CASRYVSGTGSSEQYF
TRBV11-2	.	TRBJ2-5	TRBD2	TGTGCCAGCAGCTTGGGTCGGGGGGGTCTAGCGGGATTGGAGACCCAGTACTTC	CASSLGRGGLAGLETQYF
TRBV7-6	once	TRBJ1-2	.	TGTGCCAGCAGCCCCATAACCTTGGGGGGCTACACCTTC	CASSPITLGGYTF
TRBV5-6	.	TRBJ2-6	.	TGTGCCAGCAGGTCCGGGCTTTTCTCTGGGGCCAACGTCCTGACTTTC	CASRSGLFSGANVLTF
TRBV28	.	TRBJ1-2	.	TGTGCCAGCTTAACGGGAAAAAACTATGGCTACACCTTC	CASLTGKNYGYTF
TRBV11-2	once	TRBJ2-7	.	TGTGCCAGCAGCTTAGATGGAAGGAGCTCCTACGAGCAGTACTTC	CASSLDGRSSYEQYF
TRBV2	.	TRBJ1-1	TRBD1	TGTGCCAGCAGTGAACTTCGACAGGGGCCCACTGAAGCTTTCTTT	CASSELRQGPTEAFF
TRBV11-2	.	TRBJ2-2	.	TGTGCCAGCAACGAGCAAGAACACACCGGGGAGCTGTTTTTT	CASNEQEHTGELFF
TRBV5-1	.	TRBJ1-2	.	TGCGCCAGCAGCTCAGGGCAATCTAGAGGTGGCTACACCTTC	CASSSGQSRGGYTF
TRBV18	.	TRBJ2-7	.	TGTGCCAGCTCACCAGTGGCTGGGTCTGGGGAGCAGTACTTC	CASSPVAGSGEQYF
TRBV15	.	TRBJ2-7	TRBD1	TGTGCCACCAGCCGGGACAGGGGGCTCGAGCAGTACTTC	CATSRDRGLEQYF
TRBV19	.	TRBJ1-1	.	TGTGCCAGTAGTATAGGACAGGTGATCATGAACACTGAAGCTTTCTTT	CASSIGQVIMNTEAFF
TRBV21-1	.	TRBJ1-3	.	TGTGCCAGCAGCAAAGGGACATTT	CASSKGTF
TRBV25-1	.	TRBJ2-1	.	TGTGCCAGCAGTGAATCCCCGGGTCCTTTTAACTCCTACAATGAGCAGTTCTTC	CASSESPGPFNSYNEQFF
TRBV5-6	once	TRBJ2-2	TRBD2	TGTGCCAGCAGCTTTCCGGCTAGCGGAGACACCGGGGAGCTGTTTTTT	CASSFPASGDTGELFF
TRBV5-1	.	TRBJ2-1	TRBD2	TGCGCCAGCAGCTCCTTAGCGGGAGGGCCGGGGAATGAGCAGTTCTTC	CASSSLAGGPGNEQFF
TRBV18	once	TRBJ2-3	TRBD1	TGTGCCAGCTCACCAGGACAGGGCTCGACAGATACGCAGTATTTT	CASSPGQGSTDTQYF
TRBV5-5	.	TRBJ2-7	.	TGTGCCAGCAGCTTGTTTGCCGGACAGAGGATTGGGGAGCAGTACTTC	CASSLFAGQRIGEQYF
TRBV2	.	TRBJ2-7	.	TGTGCCAGCAGTGAACCGTGGGAGCAGTACTTC	CASSEPWEQYF
TRBV7-2	.	TRBJ2-7	.	TGTGCCAGCAGCATTATAGCGAGCCCCCACGAGCAGTACTTC	CASSIIASPHEQYF
TRBV5-1	.	TRBJ2-1	.	TGCGCCAGCAGCTTGGTAAACCCCCCCGAGGGTGAGCAGTTCTTC	CASSLVNPPEGEQFF
TRBV6-4	.	TRBJ2-5	TRBD1	TGTGCCAGCAGTGAATCTGGAGGCCCTGGGACAGCCCAGTACTTC	CASSESGGPGTAQYF
TRBV4-3	.	TRBJ2-7	.	TGCGCCAGCAGCCAAGATCGTGGCCAAGCCTACGAGCAGTACTTC	CASSQDRGQAYEQYF
TRBV5-6	.	TRBJ1-2	.	TGTGCCAGCAGCTTGGCCGGGTATGTGGCTAACTATGGCTACACCTTC	CASSLAGYVANYGYTF
TRBV10-2	.	TRBJ1-4	TRBD1	TGCGCCAGCAGCCAGGACAGGGTACCCGAAAAACTGTTTTTT	CASSQDRVPEKLFF
TRBV5-1	.	TRBJ2-2	.	TGCGCCAGCAGCTTTACCCCTCGTCAGGCGTTCGCGAACACCGGGGAGCTGTTTTTT	CASSFTPRQAFANTGELFF
TRBV28	.	TRBJ1-5	.	TGTGCCAGCACCCTTGGGGGACGACAGCCCCAGCATTTT	CASTLGGRQPQHF
TRBV2	.	TRBJ2-4	.	TGTGCCAGAGACCTCTCGGGGACGGCCAAAAACATTCAGTACTTC	CARDLSGTAKNIQYF
TRBV30	once	TRBJ2-7	.	TGTGCCTGGAGTGTATCAGGCTGGTCCAACGAGCAGTACTTC	CAWSVSGWSNEQYF
TRBV5-1	few	TRBJ2-7	TRBD1	TGCGCCAGCAGCCCGGGACAGCTCTACGAGCAGTACTTC	CASSPGQLYEQYF
TRBV5-4	.	TRBJ1-6	.	TGTGCCAGCAGCCCTTATCGGGAGGGTTCACCCCTCCACTTT	CASSPYREGSPLHF